The clone carrying this TCR beta chain was seen once. The data originate from a study of T cell changes during pregnancy in multiple sclerosis. The CDR3 is 17 residues long. Germline values: CDR1 SGDLS, CDR2 YYNGEE. Trimming cost V 0 bases and J 4 bases; bases outside gene matches: 6. Here immunoSEQ multiplex PCR was the method, and the copy in TCRdb shows in-frame clones only, minus some. Of 100,000 or so clones listed, 92% were seen once; the top ten hold around 2.1%. This TCR was recovered from a female donor with multiple sclerosis, enrolled in a pregnancy study. The chain combines TRBV9 with TRBJ2-1; 11 positions agree with TRBD2. This material consisted of peripheral blood, taken after pregnancy. CDR3 sequence: CASSVDTSGSLYNEQFF. Here the CDR3 DNA reads TGTGCCAGCAGCGTAGATACTAGCGGGAGCTTGTACAATGAGCAGTTCTTC.